Sequencing of this T cell receptor (beta chain) was carried out in a study of cytomegalovirus exposure and HLA in healthy donors. Overall study findings and caveats: As a later analysis showed, a missense DCLRE1C variant was linked to trimming of TCR beta V- and J-genes. Three CMV-associated chains were confirmed in vitro to be specific for CMV antigens.

Germline CDR1 reads SGHDT; CDR2 reads YYEEEE. The CDR3 has 11 residues. Both 60 Vbeta primers and 13 Jbeta primers went into the PCR. The method was immunoSEQ multiplex PCR; TCRdb's version includes in-frame clones alone and lacks a portion of them. The table shows about 160,000 clones, with over 80% occurring only once. Details on this clone: Its specificity is unknown. Germline is not matched at one junction end, which may reflect a read error.

The origin of this receptor is a woman aged 18-29 years in good health and CMV-seronegative. Sequencing was performed on PBMCs. This chain uses TRBV5-6 with TRBJ1-1, with D unresolved. The CDR3 loop is CASSLVTGAFF. The CDR3 nucleotides are TGTGCCAGCAGCTTGGTCACTGGAGCTTTCTTT.